Sequencing of this TCR delta chain was carried out in a study of gamma-delta T cells after stem cell transplantation. Comment on this clone: One end of the junction is discordant with germline, which a read error may explain.

TCRdb made new clone calls on the RT-PCR reads using CATT. The sample carries just over 15,000 delta-chain clones, 9.4% recorded once. The CDR3 consists of 20 residues. The germline gives CDR1 GEAIGNYY, CDR2 EKD. Sequencing input: gamma-delta T cells. The source of this sequence is a human donor. It is not recorded whose cells these are; they may come from a transplant donor. This chain connects TRDV2 to TRDJ1; D is perhaps TRDD3 (6 bases). The CDR3 loop reads CAFDETKDWEKEGDTDKLIF. DNA of the CDR3: TGTGCCTTTGACGAAACCAAGGACTGGGAGAAAGAAGGGGACACCGATAAACTCATCTTT.